The following is a T cell receptor beta chain sequence with its context. V dropped 0 bases and J dropped 6 bases, with 4 bases sitting between them. The CDR3 spans 12 residues. Germline-derived CDR1 and CDR2 are SGHNT and YYREEE (reference sequence). Under the authors' procedure: Amplification of reference gene primers provided the estimated nucleated cell counts. Sequenced by immunoSEQ multiplex PCR; TCRdb stores in-frame clones only, minus some. V and J calls plus clone size are reproduced from that table; the DNA served to infer D and trimming. The sample lists over 200,000 clones, 65% to 85% occurring once. The data were obtained in a study of blood T cell repertoires in COVID-19. Study overall: Samples of COVID-19 (acute and convalescent) were obtained from the United States, Italy and Spain.

The TCR was taken from an elderly man with acute or convalescent COVID-19. The chain uses TRBV5-4 and TRBJ2-1; D is unresolved. The sequenced sample consisted of peripheral blood. The chain's CDR3 is CASSLDGNEQFF. In DNA, the CDR3 is TGTGCCAGCAGCTTGGACGGCAATGAGCAGTTCTTC. The whole variable domain, remainder taken from reference TRBV5-4 and TRBJ2-1, is ETGVTQSPTHLIKTRGQQVTLRCSSQSGHNTVSWYQQALGQGPQFIFQYYREEENGRGNFPPRFSGLQFPNYSSELNVNALELDDSALYLCASSLDGNEQFFGPGTRLTVL.